This T cell receptor (beta chain) was recorded in a study of blood T cell repertoires in COVID-19. Study at large: Sources were T cells, B-cell-depleted T cells, or PBMCs; the material itself was cDNA or gDNA.

Per the original data handling: Reference gene primer amplification yielded estimated nucleated cell counts. This table comes from immunoSEQ multiplex PCR, and its TCRdb copy is limited to in-frame clones, with some not included. V and J calls and clone size follow that table, whereas D and trimming were derived from the DNA. The sample holds approximately 74,000 clones, roughly three quarters seen once. This CDR3 contains 12 residues. Deletions cut 7 bases from V and 3 bases from J, with 9 bases between. Germline CDR1 reads MRHNA; CDR2 reads SNTAGT. The chain carries TRBV6-4 and TRBJ2-5; D is unclear. Sequencing used peripheral blood. This clonotype was obtained from a man in his 60s with acute or convalescent COVID-19. This CDR3 reads CASKDREETQYF. In DNA, the CDR3 is TGTGCCAGCAAAGACCGGGAAGAGACCCAGTACTTC.